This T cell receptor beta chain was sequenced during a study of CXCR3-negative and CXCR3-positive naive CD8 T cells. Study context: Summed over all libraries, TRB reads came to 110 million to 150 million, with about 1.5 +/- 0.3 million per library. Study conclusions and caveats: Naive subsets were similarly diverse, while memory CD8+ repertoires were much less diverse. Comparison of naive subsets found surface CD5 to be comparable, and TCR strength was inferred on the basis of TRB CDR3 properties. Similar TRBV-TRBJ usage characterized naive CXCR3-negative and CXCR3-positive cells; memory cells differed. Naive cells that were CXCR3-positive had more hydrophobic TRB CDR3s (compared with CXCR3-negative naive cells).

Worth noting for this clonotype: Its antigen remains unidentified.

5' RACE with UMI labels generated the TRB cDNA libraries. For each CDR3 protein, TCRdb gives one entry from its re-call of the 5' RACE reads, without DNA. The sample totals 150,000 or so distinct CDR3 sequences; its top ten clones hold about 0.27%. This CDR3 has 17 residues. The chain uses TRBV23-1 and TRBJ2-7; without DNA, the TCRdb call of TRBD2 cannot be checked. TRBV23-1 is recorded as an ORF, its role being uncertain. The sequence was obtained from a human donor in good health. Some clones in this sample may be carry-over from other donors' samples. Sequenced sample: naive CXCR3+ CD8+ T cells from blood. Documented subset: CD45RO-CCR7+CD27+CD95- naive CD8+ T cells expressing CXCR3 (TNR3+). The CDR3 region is CASSRRDSHRRTYEQYF.